This TCR beta chain was identified during a study of cytomegalovirus exposure and HLA in healthy donors. The CDR3 spans 13 residues. Per the germline V gene, CDR1 is SNHLY and CDR2 is FYNNEI. Trimming pared 6 bases from V and 5 bases from J, leaving 14 bases between. PCR amplification relied on 60 Vbeta primers (plus 13 Jbeta primers). TCRdb's copy holds only in-frame clones and misses some; the assay was immunoSEQ multiplex PCR. The sample carries 160,000 or so clones, about 85% recorded once. The source of this sequence is a male donor in good health and CMV-seropositive. The rearrangement joins TRBV2 to TRBJ2-7, with unresolved D. The specimen was PBMCs. CDR3: CASRQEVLDEQYF. The CDR3 nucleotides read TGTGCCAGCAGACAAGAGGTCCTAGACGAGCAGTACTTC. The entire variable domain, with the rest obtained from reference TRBV2 and TRBJ2-7, is as follows: EPEVTQTPSHQVTQMGQEVILRCVPISNHLYFYWYRQILGQKVEFLVSFYNNEISEKSEIFDDQFSVERPDGSNFTLKIRSTKLEDSAMYFCASRQEVLDEQYFGPGTRLTVT.